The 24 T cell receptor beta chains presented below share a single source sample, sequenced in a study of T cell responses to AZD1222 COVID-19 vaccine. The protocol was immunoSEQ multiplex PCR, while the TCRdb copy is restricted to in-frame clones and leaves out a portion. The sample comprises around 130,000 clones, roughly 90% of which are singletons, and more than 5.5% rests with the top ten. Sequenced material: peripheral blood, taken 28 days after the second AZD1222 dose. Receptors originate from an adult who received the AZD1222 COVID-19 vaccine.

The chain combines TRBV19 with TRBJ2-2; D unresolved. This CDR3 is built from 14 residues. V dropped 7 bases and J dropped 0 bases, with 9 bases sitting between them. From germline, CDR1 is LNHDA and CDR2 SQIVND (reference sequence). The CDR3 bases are TGTGCCAGTAAGGCCTACGCGAACACCGGGGAGCTGTTTTTT. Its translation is CASKAYANTGELFF.

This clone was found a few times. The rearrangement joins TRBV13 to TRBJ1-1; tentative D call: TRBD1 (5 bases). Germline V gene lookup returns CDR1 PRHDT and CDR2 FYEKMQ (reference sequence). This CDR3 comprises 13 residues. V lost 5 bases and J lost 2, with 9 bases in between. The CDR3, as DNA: TGTGCCAGCAGCATCCAGGGAAACACTGAAGCTTTCTTT. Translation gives CASSIQGNTEAFF.

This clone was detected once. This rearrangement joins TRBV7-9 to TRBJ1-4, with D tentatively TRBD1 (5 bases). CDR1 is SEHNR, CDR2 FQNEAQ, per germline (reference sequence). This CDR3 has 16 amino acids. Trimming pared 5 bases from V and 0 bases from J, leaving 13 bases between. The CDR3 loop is CASSVDSPATNEKLFF. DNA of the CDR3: TGTGCCAGCAGCGTCGACAGCCCTGCAACTAATGAAAAACTGTTTTTT.

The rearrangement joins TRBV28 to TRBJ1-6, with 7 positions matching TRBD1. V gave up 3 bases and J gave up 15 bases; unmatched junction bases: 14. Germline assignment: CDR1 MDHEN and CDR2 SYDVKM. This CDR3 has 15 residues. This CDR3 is CASSFNTNTGAGLHF. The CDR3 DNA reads TGTGCCAGCAGTTTTAACACAAACACAGGGGCCGGCCTCCACTTT.

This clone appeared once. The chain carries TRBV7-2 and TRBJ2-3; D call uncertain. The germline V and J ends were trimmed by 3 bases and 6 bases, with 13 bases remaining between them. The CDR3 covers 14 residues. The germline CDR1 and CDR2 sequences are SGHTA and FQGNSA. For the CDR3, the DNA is TGTGCCAGCAGCTTGAGCTTGGGCCCGGATACGCAGTATTTT. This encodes CASSLSLGPDTQYF.

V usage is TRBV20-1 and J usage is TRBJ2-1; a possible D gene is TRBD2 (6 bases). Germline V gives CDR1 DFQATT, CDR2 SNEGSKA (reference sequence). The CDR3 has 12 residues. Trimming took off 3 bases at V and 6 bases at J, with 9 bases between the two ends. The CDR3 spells CSASSGSNEQFF. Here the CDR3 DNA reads TGCAGTGCTAGTAGCGGTAGCAATGAGCAGTTCTTC.

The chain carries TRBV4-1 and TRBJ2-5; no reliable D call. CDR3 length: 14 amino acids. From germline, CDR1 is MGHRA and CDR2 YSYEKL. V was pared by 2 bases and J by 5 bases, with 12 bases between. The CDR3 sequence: CASSQPWVDETQYF. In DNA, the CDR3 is TGCGCCAGCAGCCAACCCTGGGTGGATGAGACCCAGTACTTC.

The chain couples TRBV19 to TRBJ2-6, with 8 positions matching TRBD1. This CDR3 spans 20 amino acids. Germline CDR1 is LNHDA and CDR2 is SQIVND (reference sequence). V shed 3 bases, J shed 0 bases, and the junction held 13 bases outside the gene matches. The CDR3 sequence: CASSIFPRGPELSGANVLTF. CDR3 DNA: TGTGCCAGTAGTATTTTTCCCAGGGGGCCGGAGCTCTCTGGGGCCAACGTCCTGACTTTC.

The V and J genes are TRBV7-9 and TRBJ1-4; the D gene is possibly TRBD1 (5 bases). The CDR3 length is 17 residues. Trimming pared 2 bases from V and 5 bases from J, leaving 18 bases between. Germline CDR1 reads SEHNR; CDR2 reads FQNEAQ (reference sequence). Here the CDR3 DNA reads TGTGCCAGCAGCTTAAGTGCCCGTGGGACCCACAATGAAAAACTGTTTTTT. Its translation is CASSLSARGTHNEKLFF.

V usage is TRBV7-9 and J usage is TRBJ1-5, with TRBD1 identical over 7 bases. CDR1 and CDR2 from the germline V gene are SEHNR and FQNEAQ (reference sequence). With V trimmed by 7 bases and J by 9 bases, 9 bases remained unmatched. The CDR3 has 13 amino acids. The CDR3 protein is CASTSTGDGPQHF. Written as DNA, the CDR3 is TGTGCCAGCACTAGTACAGGGGACGGGCCCCAGCATTTT.

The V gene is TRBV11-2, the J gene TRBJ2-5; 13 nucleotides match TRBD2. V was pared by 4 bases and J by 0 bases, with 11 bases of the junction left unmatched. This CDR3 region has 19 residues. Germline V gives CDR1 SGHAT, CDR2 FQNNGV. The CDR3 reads CASSSLRTSGGRYQETQYF. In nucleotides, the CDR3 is TGTGCCAGCAGCTCTCTTAGGACTAGCGGGGGCCGGTACCAAGAGACCCAGTACTTC. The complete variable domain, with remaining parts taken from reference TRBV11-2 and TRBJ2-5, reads EAGVAQSPRYKIIEKRQSVAFWCNPISGHATLYWYQQILGQGPKLLIQFQNNGVVDDSQLPKDRFSAERLKGVDSTLKIQPAKLEDSAVYLCASSSLRTSGGRYQETQYFGPGTRLLVL.

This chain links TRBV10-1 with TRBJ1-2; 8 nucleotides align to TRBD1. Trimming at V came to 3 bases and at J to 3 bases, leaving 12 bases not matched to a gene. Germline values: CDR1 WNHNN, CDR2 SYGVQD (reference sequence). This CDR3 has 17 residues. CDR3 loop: CASSDTGTGICDYGYTF. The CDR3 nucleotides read TGCGCCAGCAGTGACACCGGGACAGGCATATGCGACTATGGCTACACCTTC.

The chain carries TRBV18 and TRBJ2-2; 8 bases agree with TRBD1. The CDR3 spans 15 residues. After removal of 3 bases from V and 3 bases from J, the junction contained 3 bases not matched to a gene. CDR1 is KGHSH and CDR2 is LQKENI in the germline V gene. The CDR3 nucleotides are TGTGCCAGCTCACCTCTGGACAGGGACACCGGGGAGCTGTTTTTT. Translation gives CASSPLDRDTGELFF. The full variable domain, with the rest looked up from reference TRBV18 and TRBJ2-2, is NAGVMQNPRHLVRRRGQEARLRCSPMKGHSHVYWYRQLPEEGLKFMVYLQKENIIDESGMPKERFSAEFPKEGPSILRIQQVVRGDSAAYFCASSPLDRDTGELFFGEGSRLTVL.

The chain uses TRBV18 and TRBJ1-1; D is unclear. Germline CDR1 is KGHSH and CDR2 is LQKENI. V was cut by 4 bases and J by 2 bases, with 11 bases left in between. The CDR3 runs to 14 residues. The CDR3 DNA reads TGTGCCAGCTCACTGGAAAACGGAAACACTGAAGCTTTCTTT. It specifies CASSLENGNTEAFF.

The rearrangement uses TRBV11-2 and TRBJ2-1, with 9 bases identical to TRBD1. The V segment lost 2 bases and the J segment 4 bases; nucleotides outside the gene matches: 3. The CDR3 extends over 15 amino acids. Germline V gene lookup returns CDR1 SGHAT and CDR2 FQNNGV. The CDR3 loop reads CASSLRDRVYNEQFF. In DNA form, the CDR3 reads TGTGCCAGCAGCTTACGGGACAGGGTATACAATGAGCAGTTCTTC.

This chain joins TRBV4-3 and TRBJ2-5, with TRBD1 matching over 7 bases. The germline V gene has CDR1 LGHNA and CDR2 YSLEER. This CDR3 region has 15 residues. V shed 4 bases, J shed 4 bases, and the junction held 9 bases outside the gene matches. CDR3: CASSRRGGFGETQYF. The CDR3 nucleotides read TGCGCCAGCAGCCGGAGAGGGGGCTTTGGAGAGACCCAGTACTTC.

The CDR3 DNA reads as TGTGCCAGTAGTATGGCAGGGGGGGCCTACAATGAGCAGTTCTTC. Translated, it gives CASSMAGGAYNEQFF. The chain uses TRBV19 and TRBJ2-1; perhaps D is TRBD1 or TRBD2 (7 bases each). Germline lookup yields CDR1 LNHDA and CDR2 SQIVND (reference sequence). This CDR3 region has 15 residues. The V end lost 3 bases, the J end lost 2 bases, and 11 bases lay between the germline ends.

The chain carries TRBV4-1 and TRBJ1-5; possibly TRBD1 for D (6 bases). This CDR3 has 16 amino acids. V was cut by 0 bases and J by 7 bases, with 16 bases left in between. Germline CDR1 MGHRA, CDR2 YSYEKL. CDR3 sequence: CASSQDRGGGRQPQHF. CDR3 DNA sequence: TGCGCCAGCAGCCAAGATCGAGGGGGAGGAAGACAGCCCCAGCATTTT.

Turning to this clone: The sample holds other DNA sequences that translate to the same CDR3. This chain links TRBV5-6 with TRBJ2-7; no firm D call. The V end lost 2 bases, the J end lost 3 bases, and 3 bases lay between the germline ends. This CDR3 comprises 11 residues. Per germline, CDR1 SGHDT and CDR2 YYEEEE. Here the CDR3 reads CASSLGYEQYF. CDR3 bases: TGTGCCAGCAGCTTAGGCTACGAGCAGTACTTC.

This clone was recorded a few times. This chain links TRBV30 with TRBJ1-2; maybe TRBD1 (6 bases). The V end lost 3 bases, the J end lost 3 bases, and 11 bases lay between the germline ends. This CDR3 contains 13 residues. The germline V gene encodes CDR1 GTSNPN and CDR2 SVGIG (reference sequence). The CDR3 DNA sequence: TGTGCCTGGAGCCGGGGGCAATACTATGGCTACACCTTC. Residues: CAWSRGQYYGYTF. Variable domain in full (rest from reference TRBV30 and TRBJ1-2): SQTIHQWPATLVQPVGSPLSLECTVEGTSNPNLYWYRQAAGRGLQLLFYSVGIGQISSEVPQNLSASRPQDRQFILSSKKLLLSDSGFYLCAWSRGQYYGYTFGSGTRLTVV.

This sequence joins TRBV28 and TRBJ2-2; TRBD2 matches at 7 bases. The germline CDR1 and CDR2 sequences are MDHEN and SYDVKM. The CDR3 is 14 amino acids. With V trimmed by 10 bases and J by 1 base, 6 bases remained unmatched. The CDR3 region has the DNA TGTGCCACCAGGGAGGGGCAGAACACCGGGGAGCTGTTTTTT. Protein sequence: CATREGQNTGELFF.

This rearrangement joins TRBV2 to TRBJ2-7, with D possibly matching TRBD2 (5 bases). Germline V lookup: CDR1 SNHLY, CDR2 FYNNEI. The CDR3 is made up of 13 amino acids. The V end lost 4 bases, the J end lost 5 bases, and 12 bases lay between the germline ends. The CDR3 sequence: CASSGQLENEQYF. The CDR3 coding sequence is TGTGCCAGCAGTGGTCAACTAGAGAACGAGCAGTACTTC. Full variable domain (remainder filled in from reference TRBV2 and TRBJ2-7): EPEVTQTPSHQVTQMGQEVILRCVPISNHLYFYWYRQILGQKVEFLVSFYNNEISEKSEIFDDQFSVERPDGSNFTLKIRSTKLEDSAMYFCASSGQLENEQYFGPGTRLTVT.

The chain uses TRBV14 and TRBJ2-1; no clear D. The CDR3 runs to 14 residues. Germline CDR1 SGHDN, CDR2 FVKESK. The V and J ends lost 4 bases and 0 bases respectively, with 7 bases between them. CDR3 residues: CASSPRSSYNEQFF. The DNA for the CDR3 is TGTGCCAGCAGCCCCAGGAGCTCCTACAATGAGCAGTTCTTC.

The CDR3 loop is CASSQDRVLSEQYF. In DNA, the CDR3 is TGTGCCAGCAGCCAAGACAGGGTTTTAAGCGAGCAGTACTTC. This chain connects TRBV3-1 (or the pseudogene TRBV3-2) to TRBJ2-7; D is possibly TRBD1 (5 bases). With 0 bases removed from V and 6 bases from J, the gap between germline ends came to 12 bases. The CDR3 loop spans 14 amino acids. Germline V lookup: CDR1 LGHDT, CDR2 YNNKEL (reference sequence).